This TCR beta chain was profiled in a study of shared clonotypes between healthy human individuals. Study as a whole: The donor group consisted of a couple of women and a few men, aged 18 to 49. Study observations and caveats: Memory subsets generally showed smaller estimated richness than naive subsets did.

With respect to this clone: Its antigen is undetermined.

Only in-frame clones appear in the TCRdb table, and some are missing; sequencing was by immunoSEQ multiplex PCR. The sample carries 150,000 to 200,000 clones, roughly 91% recorded once. The CDR3 contains 14 residues. V shed 5 bases, J shed 8 bases, and the junction held 4 bases outside the gene matches. Germline values: CDR1 MDHEN, CDR2 SYDVKM. The study separated CD4+ cells into CD45RA+ naive and CD45RA-negative memory subsets. The source is a woman between 25 and 40 years old in good health. The specimen sequenced was naive CD4+ T cells sorted from blood. Subset defined: CD45RA+ positively selected. The chain combines TRBV28 with TRBJ2-3, with 13 bases fitting TRBD2. CDR3 DNA: TGTGCCAGCAGTAACCGGACTAGCGGGGGTACGCAGTATTTT. It codes for CASSNRTSGGTQYF.